The sequence of this T cell receptor beta chain was determined in a study of cytomegalovirus exposure and HLA in healthy donors. J was trimmed by 1 base and V by 0 bases; bases with no gene match: 8. CDR1 and CDR2 from the germline V gene are SGHDT and YYEEEE. CDR3 size: 17 residues. Sequencing used immunoSEQ multiplex PCR; TCRdb keeps in-frame clones, though not all of them. This table has 300,000 to 350,000 clones, approximately 86% appearing once. Sequencing used PBMCs. The source of this sequence is a man aged 25 to 40 in good health and CMV-seronegative. The chain combines TRBV5-6 with TRBJ1-1; 8 positions match TRBD1. In DNA form, the CDR3 reads TGTGCCAGCAGCTTGGTGAGACAGGGGATCGCGAACACTGAAGCTTTCTTT. Its translation: CASSLVRQGIANTEAFF.